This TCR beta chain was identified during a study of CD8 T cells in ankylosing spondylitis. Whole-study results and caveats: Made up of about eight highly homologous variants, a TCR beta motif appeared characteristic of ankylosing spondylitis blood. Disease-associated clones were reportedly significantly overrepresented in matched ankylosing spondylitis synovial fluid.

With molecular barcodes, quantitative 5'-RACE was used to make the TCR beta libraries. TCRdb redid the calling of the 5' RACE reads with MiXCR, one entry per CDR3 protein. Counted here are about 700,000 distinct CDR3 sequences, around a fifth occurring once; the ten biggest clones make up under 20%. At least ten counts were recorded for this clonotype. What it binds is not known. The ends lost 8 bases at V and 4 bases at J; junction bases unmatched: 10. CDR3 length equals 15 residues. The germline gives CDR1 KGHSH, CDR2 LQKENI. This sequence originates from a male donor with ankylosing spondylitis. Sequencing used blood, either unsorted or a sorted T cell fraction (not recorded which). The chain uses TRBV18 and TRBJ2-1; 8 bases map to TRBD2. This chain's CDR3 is CASSPGLAEYNEQFF. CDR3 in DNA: TGTGCCAGCAGCCCCGGACTAGCCGAGTACAATGAGCAGTTCTTC.